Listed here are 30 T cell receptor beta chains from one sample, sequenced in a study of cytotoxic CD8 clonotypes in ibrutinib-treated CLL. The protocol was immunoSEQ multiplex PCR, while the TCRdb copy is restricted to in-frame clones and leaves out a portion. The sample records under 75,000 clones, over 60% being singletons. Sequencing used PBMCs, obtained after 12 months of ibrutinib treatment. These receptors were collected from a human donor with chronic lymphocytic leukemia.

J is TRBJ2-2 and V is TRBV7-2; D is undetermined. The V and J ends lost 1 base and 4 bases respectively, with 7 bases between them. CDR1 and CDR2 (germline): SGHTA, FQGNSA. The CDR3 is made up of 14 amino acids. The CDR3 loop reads CASSLEGGTGELFF. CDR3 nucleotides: TGTGCCAGCAGCTTAGAGGGCGGCACCGGGGAGCTGTTTTTT.

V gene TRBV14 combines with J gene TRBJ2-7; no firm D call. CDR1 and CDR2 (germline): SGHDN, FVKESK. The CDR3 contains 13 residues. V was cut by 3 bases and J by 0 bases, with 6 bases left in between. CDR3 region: CASSHHNSYEQYF. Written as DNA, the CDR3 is TGTGCCAGCAGCCATCACAACTCCTACGAGCAGTACTTC.

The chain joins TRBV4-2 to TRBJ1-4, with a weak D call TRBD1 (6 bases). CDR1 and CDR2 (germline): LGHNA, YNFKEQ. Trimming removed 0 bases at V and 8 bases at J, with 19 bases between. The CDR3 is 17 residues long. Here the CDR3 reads CASSQEGFAGEGEKLFF. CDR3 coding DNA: TGTGCCAGCAGCCAAGAAGGGTTTGCAGGGGAAGGAGAAAAACTGTTTTTT.

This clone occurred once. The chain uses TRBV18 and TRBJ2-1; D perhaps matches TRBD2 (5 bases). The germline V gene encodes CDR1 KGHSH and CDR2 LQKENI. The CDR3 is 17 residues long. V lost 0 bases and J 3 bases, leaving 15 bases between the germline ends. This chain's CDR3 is CASSPPVGDVNYNEQFF. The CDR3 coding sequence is TGTGCCAGCTCACCACCTGTGGGAGACGTCAACTACAATGAGCAGTTCTTC.

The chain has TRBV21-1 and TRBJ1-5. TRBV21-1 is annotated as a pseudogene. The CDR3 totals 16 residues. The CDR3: CASSITLHWHHQPQHF. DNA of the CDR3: TGTGCCAGCAGTATTACTTTACATTGGCATCATCAGCCCCAGCATTTT.

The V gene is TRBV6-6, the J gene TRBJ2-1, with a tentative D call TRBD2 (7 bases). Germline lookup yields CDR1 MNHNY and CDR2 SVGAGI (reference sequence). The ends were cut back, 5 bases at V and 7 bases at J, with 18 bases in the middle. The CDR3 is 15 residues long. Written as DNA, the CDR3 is TGTGCCAGCAGTCCGGGGGGCAGGGTTGGGAATGAGCAGTTCTTC. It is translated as CASSPGGRVGNEQFF.

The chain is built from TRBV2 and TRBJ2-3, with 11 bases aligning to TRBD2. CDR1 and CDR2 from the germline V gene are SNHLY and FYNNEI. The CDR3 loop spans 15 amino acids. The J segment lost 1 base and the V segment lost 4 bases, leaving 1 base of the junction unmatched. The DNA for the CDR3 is TGTGCCAGCAGTGGGACTAGCGGGCGCACAGATACGCAGTATTTT. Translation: CASSGTSGRTDTQYF.

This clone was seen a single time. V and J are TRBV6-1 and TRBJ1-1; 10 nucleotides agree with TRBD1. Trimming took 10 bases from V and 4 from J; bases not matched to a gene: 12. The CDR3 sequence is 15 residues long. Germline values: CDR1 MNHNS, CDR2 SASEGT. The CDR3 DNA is TGTGCCACCTCCGGGACAGGGGTGTTAGGCACTGAAGCTTTCTTT. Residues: CATSGTGVLGTEAFF.

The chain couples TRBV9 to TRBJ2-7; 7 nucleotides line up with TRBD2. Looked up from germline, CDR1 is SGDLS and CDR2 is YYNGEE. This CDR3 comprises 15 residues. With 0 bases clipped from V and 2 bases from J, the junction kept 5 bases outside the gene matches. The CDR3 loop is CASSVEGGFTYEQYF. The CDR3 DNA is TGTGCCAGCAGCGTAGAGGGAGGGTTCACCTACGAGCAGTACTTC.

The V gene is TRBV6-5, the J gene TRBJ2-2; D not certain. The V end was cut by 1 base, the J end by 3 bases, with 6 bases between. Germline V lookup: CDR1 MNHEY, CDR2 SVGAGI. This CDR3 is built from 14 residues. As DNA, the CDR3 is TGTGCCAGCAGTTACTTCCCTGACACCGGGGAGCTGTTTTTT. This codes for CASSYFPDTGELFF.

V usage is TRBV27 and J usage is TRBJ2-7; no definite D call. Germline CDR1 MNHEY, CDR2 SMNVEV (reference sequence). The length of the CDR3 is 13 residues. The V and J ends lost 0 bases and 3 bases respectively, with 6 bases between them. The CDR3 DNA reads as TGTGCCAGCAGTTTATCAGGTGGCTACGAGCAGTACTTC. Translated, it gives CASSLSGGYEQYF.

The chain's CDR3 is CASQQLAALVQFF. CDR3 in DNA: TGTGCCAGCCAGCAGCTAGCGGCTTTGGTGCAGTTCTTC. This chain joins TRBV28 and TRBJ2-1; 7 bases fit TRBD2. The CDR3 runs to 13 residues. CDR1 MDHEN and CDR2 SYDVKM come from the germline V gene. The V segment lost 8 bases and the J segment 12 bases; nucleotides outside the gene matches: 13.

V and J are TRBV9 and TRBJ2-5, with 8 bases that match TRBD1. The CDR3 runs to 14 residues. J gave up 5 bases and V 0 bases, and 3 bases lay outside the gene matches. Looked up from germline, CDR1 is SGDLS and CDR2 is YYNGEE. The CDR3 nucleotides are TGTGCCAGCAGCGTAGGGACAGGGTGGGAGACCCAGTACTTC. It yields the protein CASSVGTGWETQYF.

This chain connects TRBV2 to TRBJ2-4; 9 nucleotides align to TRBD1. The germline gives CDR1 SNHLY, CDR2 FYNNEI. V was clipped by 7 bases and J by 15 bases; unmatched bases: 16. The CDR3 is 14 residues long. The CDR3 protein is CASKVWDRVGDWYF. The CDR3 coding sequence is TGTGCCAGCAAGGTTTGGGACAGGGTCGGAGATTGGTACTTC.

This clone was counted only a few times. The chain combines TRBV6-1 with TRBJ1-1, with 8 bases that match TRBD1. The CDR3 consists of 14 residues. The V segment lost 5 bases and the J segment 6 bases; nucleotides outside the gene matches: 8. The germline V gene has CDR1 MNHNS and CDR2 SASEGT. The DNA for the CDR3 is TGTGCCAGCAGTCGGCCGACAGGGGTTGCTGAAGCTTTCTTT. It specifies CASSRPTGVAEAFF.

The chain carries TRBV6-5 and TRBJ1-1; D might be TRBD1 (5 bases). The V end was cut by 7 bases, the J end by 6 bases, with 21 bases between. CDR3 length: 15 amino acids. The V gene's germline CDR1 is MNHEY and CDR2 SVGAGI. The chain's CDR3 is CASITNGAGVSEAFF. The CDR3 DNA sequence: TGTGCCAGCATCACAAACGGTGCGGGGGTATCTGAAGCTTTCTTT.

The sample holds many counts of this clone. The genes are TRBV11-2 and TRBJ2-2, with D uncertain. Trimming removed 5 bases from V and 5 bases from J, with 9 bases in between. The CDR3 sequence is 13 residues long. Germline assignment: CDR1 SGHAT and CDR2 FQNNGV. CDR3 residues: CASSTTKTGELFF. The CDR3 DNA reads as TGTGCCAGCAGCACAACAAAAACCGGGGAGCTGTTTTTT. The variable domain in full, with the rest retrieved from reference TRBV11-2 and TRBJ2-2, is EAGVAQSPRYKIIEKRQSVAFWCNPISGHATLYWYQQILGQGPKLLIQFQNNGVVDDSQLPKDRFSAERLKGVDSTLKIQPAKLEDSAVYLCASSTTKTGELFFGEGSRLTVL.

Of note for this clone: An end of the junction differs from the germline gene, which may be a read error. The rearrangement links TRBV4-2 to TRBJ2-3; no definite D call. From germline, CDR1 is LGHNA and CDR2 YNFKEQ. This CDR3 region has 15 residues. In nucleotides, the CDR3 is TGTGCCGGCAGCCAAGATTACGGCAGCACAGATACGCAGTATTTT. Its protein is CAGSQDYGSTDTQYF.

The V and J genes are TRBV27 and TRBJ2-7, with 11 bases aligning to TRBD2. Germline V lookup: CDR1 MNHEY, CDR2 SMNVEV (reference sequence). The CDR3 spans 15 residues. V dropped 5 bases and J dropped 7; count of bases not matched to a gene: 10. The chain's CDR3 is CASSMGGLAVEEQYF. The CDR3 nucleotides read TGTGCCAGCAGTATGGGGGGACTAGCGGTCGAAGAGCAGTACTTC.

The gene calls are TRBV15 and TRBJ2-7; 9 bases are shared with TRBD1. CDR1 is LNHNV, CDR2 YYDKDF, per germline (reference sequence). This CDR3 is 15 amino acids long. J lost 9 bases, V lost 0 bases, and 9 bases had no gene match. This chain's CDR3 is CATSRDPGQGFRQYF. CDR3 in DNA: TGTGCCACCAGCAGAGACCCGGGACAGGGATTTAGGCAGTACTTC. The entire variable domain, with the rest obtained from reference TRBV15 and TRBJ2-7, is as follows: DAMVIQNPRYQVTQFGKPVTLSCSQTLNHNVMYWYQQKSSQAPKLLFHYYDKDFNNEADTPDNFQSRRPNTSFCFLDIRSPGLGDTAMYLCATSRDPGQGFRQYFGPGTRLTVT.

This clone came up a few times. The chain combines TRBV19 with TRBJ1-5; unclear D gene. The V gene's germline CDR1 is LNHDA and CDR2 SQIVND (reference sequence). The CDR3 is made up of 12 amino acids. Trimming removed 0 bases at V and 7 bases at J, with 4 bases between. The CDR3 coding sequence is TGTGCCAGTAGTATAGATTGGCAGCCCCAGCATTTT. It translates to CASSIDWQPQHF.

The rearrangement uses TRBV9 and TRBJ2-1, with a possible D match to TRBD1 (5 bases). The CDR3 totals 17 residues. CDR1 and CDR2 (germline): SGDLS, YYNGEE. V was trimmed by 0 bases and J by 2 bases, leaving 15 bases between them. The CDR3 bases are TGTGCCAGCAGCGTAGCTACCGGGCTAGGGGCCTACAATGAGCAGTTCTTC. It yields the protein CASSVATGLGAYNEQFF. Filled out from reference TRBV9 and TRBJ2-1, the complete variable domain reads DSGVTQTPKHLITATGQRVTLRCSPRSGDLSVYWYQQSLDQGLQFLIQYYNGEERAKGNILERFSAQQFPDLHSELNLSSLELGDSALYFCASSVATGLGAYNEQFFGPGTRLTVL.

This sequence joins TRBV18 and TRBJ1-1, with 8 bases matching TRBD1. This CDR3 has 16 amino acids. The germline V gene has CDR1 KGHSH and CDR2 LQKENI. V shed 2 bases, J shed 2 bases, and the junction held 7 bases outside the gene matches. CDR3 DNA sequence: TGTGCCAGCTCACCAAGGCAGGGGGCCCCTAACACTGAAGCTTTCTTT. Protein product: CASSPRQGAPNTEAFF.

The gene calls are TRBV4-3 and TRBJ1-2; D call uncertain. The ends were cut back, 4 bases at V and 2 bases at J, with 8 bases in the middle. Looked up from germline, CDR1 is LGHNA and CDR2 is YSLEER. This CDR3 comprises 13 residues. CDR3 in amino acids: CASSPQLNYGYTF. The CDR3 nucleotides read TGCGCCAGCAGCCCACAGTTAAACTATGGCTACACCTTC.

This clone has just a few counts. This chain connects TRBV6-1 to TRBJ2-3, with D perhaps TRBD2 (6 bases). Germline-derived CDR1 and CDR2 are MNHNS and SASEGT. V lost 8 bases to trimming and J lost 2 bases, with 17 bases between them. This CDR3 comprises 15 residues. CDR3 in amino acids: CASDTPEGSTDTQYF. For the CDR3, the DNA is TGTGCCAGCGATACCCCGGAGGGGTCCACAGATACGCAGTATTTT.

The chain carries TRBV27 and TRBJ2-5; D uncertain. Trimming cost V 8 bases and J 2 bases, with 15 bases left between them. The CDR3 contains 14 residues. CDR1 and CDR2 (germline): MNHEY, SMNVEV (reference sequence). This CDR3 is CASQPALAQETQYF. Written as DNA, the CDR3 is TGTGCCAGCCAACCGGCCCTTGCACAAGAGACCCAGTACTTC.

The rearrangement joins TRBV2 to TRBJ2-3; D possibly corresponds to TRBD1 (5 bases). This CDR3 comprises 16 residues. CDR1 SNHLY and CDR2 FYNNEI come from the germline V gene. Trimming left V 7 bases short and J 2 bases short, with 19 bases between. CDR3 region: CASIVGQGSLTDTQYF. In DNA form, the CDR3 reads TGTGCCAGCATTGTCGGGCAGGGCAGTCTCACAGATACGCAGTATTTT.

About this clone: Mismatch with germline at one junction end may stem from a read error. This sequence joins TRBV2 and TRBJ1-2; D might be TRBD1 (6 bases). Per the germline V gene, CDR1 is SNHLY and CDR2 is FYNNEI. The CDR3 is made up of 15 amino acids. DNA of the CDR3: TGTGCCAGCAGCGAAGGGGGGGGCGCCGGCTATGGCTACACCTTC. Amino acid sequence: CASSEGGGAGYGYTF.

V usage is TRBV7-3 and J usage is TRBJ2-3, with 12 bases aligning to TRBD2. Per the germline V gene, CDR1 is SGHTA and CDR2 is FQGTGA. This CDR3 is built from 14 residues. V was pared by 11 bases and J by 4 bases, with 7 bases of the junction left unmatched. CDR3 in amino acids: CACRLAGASDTQYF. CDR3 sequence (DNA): TGTGCCTGTAGACTAGCGGGAGCTTCAGATACGCAGTATTTT.

The CDR3 bases are TGCGCCAGCAGCTTGGTGGCAGCTAGCACAGATACGCAGTATTTT. As protein: CASSLVAASTDTQYF. This chain joins TRBV5-1 and TRBJ2-3, with unresolved D. CDR1 SGHRS and CDR2 YFSETQ come from the germline V gene. The V end lost 0 bases, the J end lost 0 bases, and 8 bases lay between the germline ends. The CDR3 is made up of 15 amino acids.